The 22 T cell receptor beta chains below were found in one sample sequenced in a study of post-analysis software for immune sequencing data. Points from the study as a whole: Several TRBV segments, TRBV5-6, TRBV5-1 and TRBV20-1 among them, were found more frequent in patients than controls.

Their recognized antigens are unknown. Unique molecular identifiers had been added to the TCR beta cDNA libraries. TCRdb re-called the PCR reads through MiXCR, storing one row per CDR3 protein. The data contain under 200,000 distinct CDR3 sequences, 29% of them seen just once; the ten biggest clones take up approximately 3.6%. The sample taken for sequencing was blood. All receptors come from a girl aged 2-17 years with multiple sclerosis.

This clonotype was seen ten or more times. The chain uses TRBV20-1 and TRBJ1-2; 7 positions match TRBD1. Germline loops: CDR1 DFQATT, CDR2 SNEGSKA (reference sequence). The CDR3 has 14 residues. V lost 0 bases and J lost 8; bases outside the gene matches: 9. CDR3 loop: CSAREGTASWGYTF. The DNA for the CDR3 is TGCAGTGCTAGAGAGGGGACAGCTAGCTGGGGCTACACCTTC.

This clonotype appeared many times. The chain's CDR3 is CASSTAGGTPHQYF. CDR3 sequence (DNA): TGTGCCAGCAGTACCGCAGGGGGTACCCCTCATCAGTACTTC. The chain combines TRBV28 with TRBJ2-7; 7 positions agree with TRBD1. Germline values: CDR1 MDHEN, CDR2 SYDVKM. The CDR3 spans 14 residues. V lost 5 bases to trimming and J lost 10 bases; unmatched junction nucleotides: 14.

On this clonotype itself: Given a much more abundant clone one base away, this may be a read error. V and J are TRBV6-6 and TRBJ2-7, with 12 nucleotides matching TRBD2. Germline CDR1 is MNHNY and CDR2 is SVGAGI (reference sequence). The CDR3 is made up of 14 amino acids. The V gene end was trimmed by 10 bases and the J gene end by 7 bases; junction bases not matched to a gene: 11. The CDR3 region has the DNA TGTGCCACCCTGGGACTAGCGGGTCGTTATGAGCAGTACTTC. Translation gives CATLGLAGRYEQYF.

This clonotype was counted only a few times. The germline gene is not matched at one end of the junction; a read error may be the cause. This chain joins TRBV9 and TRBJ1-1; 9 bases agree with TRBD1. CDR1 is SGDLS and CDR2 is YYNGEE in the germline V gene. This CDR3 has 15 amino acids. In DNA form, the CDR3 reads TGTGCCAGCAGCGGGTGGACAGGGGTGAACACTGAGGCTTTCTTT. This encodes CASSGWTGVNTEAFF.

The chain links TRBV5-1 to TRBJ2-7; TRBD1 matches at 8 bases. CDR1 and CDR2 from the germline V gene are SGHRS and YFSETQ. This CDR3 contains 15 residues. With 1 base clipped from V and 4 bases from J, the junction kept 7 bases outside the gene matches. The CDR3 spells CASSLTGGSPYEQYF. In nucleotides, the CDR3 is TGCGCCAGCAGCTTGACAGGGGGGAGTCCTTACGAGCAGTACTTC.

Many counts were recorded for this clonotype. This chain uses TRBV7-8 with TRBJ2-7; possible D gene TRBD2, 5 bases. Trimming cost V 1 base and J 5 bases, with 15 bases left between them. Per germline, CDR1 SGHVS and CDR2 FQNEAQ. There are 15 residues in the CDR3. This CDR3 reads CASSLVYGIGHEQYF. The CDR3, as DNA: TGTGCCAGCAGCTTAGTCTACGGGATCGGCCACGAGCAGTACTTC.

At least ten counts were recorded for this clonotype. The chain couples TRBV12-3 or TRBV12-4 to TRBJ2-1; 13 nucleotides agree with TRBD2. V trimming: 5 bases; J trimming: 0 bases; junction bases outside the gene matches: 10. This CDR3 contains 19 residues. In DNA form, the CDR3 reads TGTGCCAGCAGTACCCGGACTAGCGGGAGCCGAAGCTCCTACAATGAGCAGTTCTTC. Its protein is CASSTRTSGSRSSYNEQFF.

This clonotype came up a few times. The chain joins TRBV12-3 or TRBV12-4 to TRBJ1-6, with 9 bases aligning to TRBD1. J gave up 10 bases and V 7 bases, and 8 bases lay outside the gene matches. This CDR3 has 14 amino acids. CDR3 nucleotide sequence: TGTGCCAGCATCAAAGGGACAGGGAGCTCACCCCTCCACTTT. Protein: CASIKGTGSSPLHF.

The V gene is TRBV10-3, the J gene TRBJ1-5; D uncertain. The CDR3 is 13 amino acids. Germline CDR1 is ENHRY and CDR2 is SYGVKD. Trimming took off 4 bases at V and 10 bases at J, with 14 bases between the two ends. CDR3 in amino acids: CAISGVLGGPQHF. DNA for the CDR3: TGTGCCATCAGTGGGGTCCTCGGTGGTCCCCAGCATTTT.

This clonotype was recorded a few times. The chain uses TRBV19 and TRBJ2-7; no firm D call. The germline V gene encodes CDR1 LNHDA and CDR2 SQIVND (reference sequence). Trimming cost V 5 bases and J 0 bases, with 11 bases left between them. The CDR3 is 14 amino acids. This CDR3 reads CASSLQATSYEQYF. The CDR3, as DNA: TGTGCCAGTAGTCTCCAGGCGACCTCCTACGAGCAGTACTTC.

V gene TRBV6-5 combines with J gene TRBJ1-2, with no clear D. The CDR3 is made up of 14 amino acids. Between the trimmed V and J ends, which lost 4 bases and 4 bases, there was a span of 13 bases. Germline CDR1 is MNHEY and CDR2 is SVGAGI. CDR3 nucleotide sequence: TGTGCCAGCAGTTTGGGCGGATACCCCTATGGCTACACCTTC. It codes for CASSLGGYPYGYTF.

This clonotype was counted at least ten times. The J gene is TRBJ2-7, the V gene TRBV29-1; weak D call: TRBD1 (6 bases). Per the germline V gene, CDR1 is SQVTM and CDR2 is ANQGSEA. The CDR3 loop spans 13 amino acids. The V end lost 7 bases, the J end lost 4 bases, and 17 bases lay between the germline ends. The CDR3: CSASTGGSYEQYF. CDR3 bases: TGCAGCGCCTCGACAGGAGGATCTTACGAGCAGTACTTC.

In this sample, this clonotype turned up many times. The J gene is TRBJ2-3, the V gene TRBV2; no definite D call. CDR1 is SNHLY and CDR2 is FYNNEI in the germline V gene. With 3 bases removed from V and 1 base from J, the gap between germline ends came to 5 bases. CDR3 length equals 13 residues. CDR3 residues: CASSELGTDTQYF. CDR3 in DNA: TGTGCCAGCAGTGAGTTGGGCACAGATACGCAGTATTTT. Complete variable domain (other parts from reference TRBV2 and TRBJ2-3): EPEVTQTPSHQVTQMGQEVILRCVPISNHLYFYWYRQILGQKVEFLVSFYNNEISEKSEIFDDQFSVERPDGSNFTLKIRSTKLEDSAMYFCASSELGTDTQYFGPGTRLTVL.

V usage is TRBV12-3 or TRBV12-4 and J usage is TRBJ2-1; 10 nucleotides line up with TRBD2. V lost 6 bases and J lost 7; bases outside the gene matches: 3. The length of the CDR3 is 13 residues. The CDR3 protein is CASRVAGGNEQFF. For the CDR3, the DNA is TGTGCCAGCAGGGTAGCGGGAGGAAATGAGCAGTTCTTC.

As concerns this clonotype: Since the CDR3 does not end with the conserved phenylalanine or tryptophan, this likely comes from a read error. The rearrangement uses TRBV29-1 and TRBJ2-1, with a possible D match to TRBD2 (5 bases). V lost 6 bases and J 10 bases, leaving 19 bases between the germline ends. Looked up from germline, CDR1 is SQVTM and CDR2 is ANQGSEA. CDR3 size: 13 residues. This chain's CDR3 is CSVGRSGTWEQFL. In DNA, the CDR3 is TGCAGCGTGGGTCGAAGCGGTACATGGGAGCAGTTCCTC.

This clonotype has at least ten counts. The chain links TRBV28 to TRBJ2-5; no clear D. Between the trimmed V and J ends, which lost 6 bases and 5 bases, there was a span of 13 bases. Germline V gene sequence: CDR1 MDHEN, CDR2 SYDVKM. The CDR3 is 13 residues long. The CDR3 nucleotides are TGTGCCAGCAGCCAACCCAACGGGGAGACCCAGTACTTC. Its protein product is CASSQPNGETQYF.

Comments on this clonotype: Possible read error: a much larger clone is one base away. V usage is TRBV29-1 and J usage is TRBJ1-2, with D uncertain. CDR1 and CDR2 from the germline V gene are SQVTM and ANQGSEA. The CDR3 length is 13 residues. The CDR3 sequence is CSVEADSDYGHTF. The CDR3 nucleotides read TGCAGCGTTGAAGCGGATTCAGACTATGGCCACACCTTC. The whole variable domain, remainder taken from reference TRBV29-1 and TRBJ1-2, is SAVISQKPSRDICQRGTSLTIQCQVDSQVTMMFWYRQQPGQSLTLIATANQGSEATYESGFVIDKFPISRPNLTFSTLTVSNMSPEDSSIYLCSVEADSDYGHTFGSGTRLTVV.

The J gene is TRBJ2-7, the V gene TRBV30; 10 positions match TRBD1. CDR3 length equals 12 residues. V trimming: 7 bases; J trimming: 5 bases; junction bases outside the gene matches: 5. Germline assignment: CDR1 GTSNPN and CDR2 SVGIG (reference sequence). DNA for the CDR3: TGTGCCTCCTCGGGACAGGGGAACGAGCAGTACTTC. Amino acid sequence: CASSGQGNEQYF.

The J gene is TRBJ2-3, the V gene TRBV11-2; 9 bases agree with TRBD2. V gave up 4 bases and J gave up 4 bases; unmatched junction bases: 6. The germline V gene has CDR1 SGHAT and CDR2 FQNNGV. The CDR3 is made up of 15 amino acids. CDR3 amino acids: CASSWGLAISDTQYF. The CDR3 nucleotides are TGTGCCAGCAGCTGGGGACTAGCAATTTCAGATACGCAGTATTTT.

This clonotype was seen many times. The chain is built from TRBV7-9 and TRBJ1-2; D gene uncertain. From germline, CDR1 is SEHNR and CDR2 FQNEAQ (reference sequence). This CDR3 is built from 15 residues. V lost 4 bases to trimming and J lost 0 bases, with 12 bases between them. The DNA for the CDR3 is TGTGCCAGCAGCTACCACGTGGCCTCTAACTATGGCTACACCTTC. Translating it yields CASSYHVASNYGYTF.

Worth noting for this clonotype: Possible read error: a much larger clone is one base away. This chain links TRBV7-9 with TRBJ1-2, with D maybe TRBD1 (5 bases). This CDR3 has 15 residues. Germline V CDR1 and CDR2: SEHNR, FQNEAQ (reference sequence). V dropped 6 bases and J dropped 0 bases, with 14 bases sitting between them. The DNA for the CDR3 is TGTGCCAGCAGTTACGGGACGGTCGCTAACTATGGCTACACCTTC. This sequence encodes CASSYGTVANYGYTF.

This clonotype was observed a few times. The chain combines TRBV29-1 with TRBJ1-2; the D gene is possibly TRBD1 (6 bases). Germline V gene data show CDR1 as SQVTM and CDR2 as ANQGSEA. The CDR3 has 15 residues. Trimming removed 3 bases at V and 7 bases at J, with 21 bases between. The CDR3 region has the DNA TGCAGCGTTGACAGGCAGGGGTGGATTAAAAGTGGCTACACCTTC. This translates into CSVDRQGWIKSGYTF.